The 25 T cell receptor beta chains below all came from one sample that was sequenced in a study of blood T cell repertoires in COVID-19. Libraries were prepared by immunoSEQ multiplex PCR; TCRdb keeps only in-frame clonotypes and omits some of them. The table records hundreds of thousands of clones, about 79% of them present only once. The sequenced sample consisted of peripheral blood. The receptors shown here come from an elderly woman with acute or convalescent COVID-19.

The chain joins TRBV6-5 to TRBJ2-5; 8 bases are shared with TRBD2. With V trimmed by 2 bases and J by 1 base, 3 bases remained unmatched. The CDR3 is 15 amino acids. The germline V gene has CDR1 MNHEY and CDR2 SVGAGI. The DNA of the CDR3 is TGTGCCAGCAGTTACCCGAGCGGGAGCCAAGAGACCCAGTACTTC. It yields the protein CASSYPSGSQETQYF.

This clone occurred a few times. The V gene is TRBV15, the J gene TRBJ2-5; the D gene is possibly TRBD2 (5 bases). Trimming left V 0 bases short and J 2 bases short, with 19 bases between. The germline gives CDR1 LNHNV, CDR2 YYDKDF (reference sequence). This CDR3 has 18 residues. CDR3 coding DNA: TGTGCCACCAGCAGAGAGGTTTGGACTGGCTCGGGGCAAGAGACCCAGTACTTC. Translating gives CATSREVWTGSGQETQYF.

This clone was recorded only once. The chain recombines TRBV5-1 with TRBJ2-7, with D possibly TRBD2 on 6 matching bases. Germline-derived CDR1 and CDR2 are SGHRS and YFSETQ. Trimming removed 4 bases at V and 0 bases at J, with 14 bases between. This CDR3 spans 15 amino acids. CDR3 loop: CASSPWDGSSYEQYF. The DNA for the CDR3 is TGCGCCAGCAGCCCCTGGGACGGGAGCTCCTACGAGCAGTACTTC.

The J gene is TRBJ1-6, the V gene TRBV6-6; the match to TRBD1 covers 8 bases. Germline-derived CDR1 and CDR2 are MNHNY and SVGAGI (reference sequence). The CDR3 spans 16 residues. V gave up 5 bases and J gave up 7 bases; unmatched junction bases: 10. CDR3 loop: CASSTHPGQENSPLHF. CDR3 coding DNA: TGTGCCAGCAGTACCCATCCGGGACAGGAGAATTCACCCCTCCACTTT.

The count of this clone is one. The chain links TRBV10-3 to TRBJ1-5, with TRBD1 matching 9 bases. V trimming: 4 bases; J trimming: 5 bases; junction bases outside the gene matches: 9. The CDR3 is 16 residues long. Germline values: CDR1 ENHRY, CDR2 SYGVKD. The CDR3 region has the DNA TGTGCCATCAGTGCCGGGACAGGGAGGGTGGATCAGCCCCAGCATTTT. Protein sequence: CAISAGTGRVDQPQHF.

This clone came up a few times. J is TRBJ1-1 and V is TRBV7-9; D uncertain. In germline, CDR1 is SEHNR, CDR2 FQNEAQ (reference sequence). The CDR3 is 13 amino acids. V gave up 2 bases and J gave up 3 bases, with 7 bases separating them. This CDR3 reads CASSLYQDTEAFF. CDR3 nucleotide sequence: TGTGCCAGCAGCTTATATCAGGACACTGAAGCTTTCTTT.

The chain employs TRBV7-2 and TRBJ1-2; D perhaps matches TRBD1 (6 bases). The germline CDR1 and CDR2 sequences are SGHTA and FQGNSA. The CDR3 spans 16 residues. Trimming took 1 base from V and 3 from J, leaving 15 bases between them. The CDR3 DNA follows: TGTGCCAGCAGCTTAGTCCGAAACAGGGTCGACTATGGCTACACCTTC. This encodes CASSLVRNRVDYGYTF.

The V gene is TRBV30, the J gene TRBJ2-7; 10 positions match TRBD1. This CDR3 is 15 amino acids long. V trimming: 3 bases; J trimming: 5 bases; junction bases outside the gene matches: 10. Germline V gene data show CDR1 as GTSNPN and CDR2 as SVGIG (reference sequence). The CDR3: CAWSVGDRGTNEQYF. Here the CDR3 DNA reads TGTGCCTGGAGCGTGGGGGACAGGGGCACGAACGAGCAGTACTTC.

The genes are TRBV2 and TRBJ1-5; the match to TRBD1 covers 7 bases. This CDR3 comprises 15 residues. CDR1 SNHLY and CDR2 FYNNEI come from the germline V gene. V gave up 7 bases and J gave up 6 bases; unmatched junction bases: 12. CDR3 amino acids: CASNTEGALSQPQHF. The CDR3 nucleotides are TGTGCCAGCAATACAGAGGGGGCATTAAGTCAGCCCCAGCATTTT.

J is TRBJ1-5 and V is TRBV5-5, with D hard to call. Germline V gene data show CDR1 as SGHKS and CDR2 as YYEKEE (reference sequence). This CDR3 has 14 residues. With 0 bases removed from V and 1 base from J, the gap between germline ends came to 5 bases. The DNA of the CDR3 is TGTGCCAGCAGCTTGGGGGCGAGCAATCAGCCCCAGCATTTT. Its protein is CASSLGASNQPQHF.

This chain links TRBV5-1 with TRBJ2-2; maybe TRBD2 (6 bases). Germline assignment: CDR1 SGHRS and CDR2 YFSETQ. V lost 3 bases and J lost 5, with 11 bases in between. CDR3 length equals 14 residues. The CDR3 nucleotides read TGCGCCAGCAGCTCGAACGCGGGAACCGGGGAGCTGTTTTTT. Its protein is CASSSNAGTGELFF. The entire variable domain, with the rest obtained from reference TRBV5-1 and TRBJ2-2, is as follows: KAGVTQTPRYLIKTRGQQVTLSCSPISGHRSVSWYQQTPGQGLQFLFEYFSETQRNKGNFPGRFSGRQFSNSRSEMNVSTLELGDSALYLCASSSNAGTGELFFGEGSRLTVL.

The chain has TRBV7-9 and TRBJ1-5; the match to TRBD1 covers 8 bases. J was trimmed by 2 bases and V by 5 bases; bases with no gene match: 8. Germline CDR1 is SEHNR and CDR2 is FQNEAQ (reference sequence). The CDR3 consists of 16 residues. For the CDR3, the DNA is TGTGCCAGCAGCCGGACAGGGTCGAGGGGCAATCAGCCCCAGCATTTT. Translation: CASSRTGSRGNQPQHF.

The rearrangement links TRBV19 to TRBJ1-4; D might be TRBD1 (5 bases). From germline, CDR1 is LNHDA and CDR2 SQIVND (reference sequence). The length of the CDR3 is 15 residues. V was clipped by 6 bases and J by 8 bases, with 19 bases between them. The CDR3 reads CASRPTRGVEEKLFF. In DNA form, the CDR3 reads TGTGCCAGTAGGCCAACGCGGGGGGTGGAGGAAAAACTGTTTTTT.

The table lists this clone with a count of one. Germline and junction disagree at one end, which may indicate a read error. This sequence joins TRBV2 and TRBJ2-2, with a possible D match to TRBD2 (6 bases). This CDR3 has 13 amino acids. Germline V lookup: CDR1 SNHLY, CDR2 FYNNEI. The CDR3 bases are TGTGCCAGCAGTTTCGCGAATTCCGGGGGGCTGTTTTTT. Protein sequence: CASSFANSGGLFF.

This chain connects TRBV14 to TRBJ1-2; no firm D call. The CDR3 runs 13 residues. The V end was cut by 5 bases, the J end by 6 bases, with 13 bases between. Per the germline V gene, CDR1 is SGHDN and CDR2 is FVKESK. Here the CDR3 DNA reads TGTGCCAGCAGCGTTCGACGCGGAAATGGCTACACCTTC. Protein: CASSVRRGNGYTF.

The rearrangement links TRBV4-1 to TRBJ2-3, with D perhaps matching TRBD2 (5 bases). Looked up from germline, CDR1 is MGHRA and CDR2 is YSYEKL. Trimming took off 3 bases at V and 2 bases at J, with 18 bases between the two ends. This CDR3 comprises 17 residues. CDR3 sequence reads: CASSHEAPGRYTDTQYF. CDR3 in DNA: TGCGCCAGCAGCCATGAGGCCCCGGGGAGATACACAGATACGCAGTATTTT.

The chain recombines TRBV6-6 with TRBJ1-1; D is uncertain. Trimming left V 7 bases short and J 11 bases short, with 26 bases between. The length of the CDR3 is 15 residues. CDR1 MNHNY and CDR2 SVGAGI come from the germline V gene (reference sequence). CDR3 in DNA: TGTGCCAGCACACCGGGAAACCGGGCCTCTGGAGTGGCTTTCTTT. This codes for CASTPGNRASGVAFF.

The gene calls are TRBV10-3 and TRBJ1-4, with 7 bases lining up with TRBD1. CDR3 length: 14 amino acids. The germline gives CDR1 ENHRY, CDR2 SYGVKD. V shed 10 bases, J shed 3 bases, and the junction held 8 bases outside the gene matches. The CDR3 DNA sequence: TGTGCCACGCGGCCGGGACAGCCTAATGAAAAACTGTTTTTT. Protein sequence: CATRPGQPNEKLFF.

V is TRBV10-3 and J is TRBJ2-1; 7 positions match TRBD1. V shed 5 bases, J shed 4 bases, and the junction held 2 bases outside the gene matches. The length of the CDR3 is 13 residues. CDR1 is ENHRY, CDR2 SYGVKD, per germline. CDR3 DNA sequence: TGTGCCATCAGTCCGGGACAGTACAATGAGCAGTTCTTC. Translating gives CAISPGQYNEQFF.

The rearrangement uses TRBV7-6 and TRBJ2-7, with D possibly being TRBD1 (6 bases). The V gene's germline CDR1 is SGHVS and CDR2 FNYEAQ. The CDR3 spans 16 residues. Trimming took off 7 bases at V and 2 bases at J, with 21 bases between the two ends. The CDR3 reads CASIIPRGRPPYEQYF. The CDR3 nucleotides are TGTGCCAGCATCATCCCCAGGGGACGCCCTCCCTACGAGCAGTACTTC. Full variable domain (remainder filled in from reference TRBV7-6 and TRBJ2-7): GAGVSQSPRYKVTKRGQDVALRCDPISGHVSLYWYRQALGQGPEFLTYFNYEAQQDKSGLPNDRFSAERPEGSISTLTIQRTEQRDSAMYRCASIIPRGRPPYEQYFGPGTRLTVT.

This sequence joins TRBV5-1 and TRBJ1-2, with D perhaps matching TRBD1 (6 bases). CDR3 length: 13 amino acids. Deletions cut 5 bases from V and 4 bases from J, with 12 bases between. Germline V lookup: CDR1 SGHRS, CDR2 YFSETQ. In nucleotides, the CDR3 is TGCGCCAGCAGTTTCGACAGGACCTATGGCTACACCTTC. As protein: CASSFDRTYGYTF.

The genes are TRBV2 and TRBJ2-1; D is perhaps TRBD2 (6 bases). This CDR3 contains 15 residues. Germline V gene sequence: CDR1 SNHLY, CDR2 FYNNEI. V was cut by 3 bases and J by 4 bases, with 13 bases left in between. The CDR3 DNA reads TGTGCCAGCAGTGAGGCGGGGAATAGGTACAATGAGCAGTTCTTC. Amino acid sequence: CASSEAGNRYNEQFF. The entire variable domain, with the rest obtained from reference TRBV2 and TRBJ2-1, is as follows: EPEVTQTPSHQVTQMGQEVILRCVPISNHLYFYWYRQILGQKVEFLVSFYNNEISEKSEIFDDQFSVERPDGSNFTLKIRSTKLEDSAMYFCASSEAGNRYNEQFFGPGTRLTVL.

V is TRBV18 and J is TRBJ1-5, with D perhaps TRBD1 (5 bases). V lost 4 bases and J 3 bases, leaving 13 bases between the germline ends. The CDR3 runs 15 residues. CDR1 and CDR2 (germline): KGHSH, LQKENI. CDR3 coding DNA: TGTGCCAGCTCACTGTCGGGGGTGGCCAATCAGCCCCAGCATTTT. Amino acids: CASSLSGVANQPQHF.

This clone was counted a few times. J is TRBJ1-6 and V is TRBV2; D is undetermined. Germline values: CDR1 SNHLY, CDR2 FYNNEI. Trimming removed 10 bases from V and 9 bases from J, with 16 bases in between. This CDR3 has 13 residues. The CDR3 nucleotides read TGTGCCACCGTACGGGATACGGGTTCACCCCTCCACTTT. It codes for CATVRDTGSPLHF. Full variable domain (remainder filled in from reference TRBV2 and TRBJ1-6): EPEVTQTPSHQVTQMGQEVILRCVPISNHLYFYWYRQILGQKVEFLVSFYNNEISEKSEIFDDQFSVERPDGSNFTLKIRSTKLEDSAMYFCATVRDTGSPLHFGNGTRLTVT.

The DNA for the CDR3 is TGTGCCAGCAGCCCTCGAACCCTCGCCCAGGGCGAGCAGTACTTC. Translated, it gives CASSPRTLAQGEQYF. The rearrangement joins TRBV4-2 to TRBJ2-7, with a possible D match to TRBD1 (5 bases). The V gene's germline CDR1 is LGHNA and CDR2 YNFKEQ. The CDR3 loop spans 15 amino acids. V was pared by 4 bases and J by 6 bases, with 19 bases between.